This entry concerns a single TCR beta chain. What this receptor recognizes is not known. Base qualities are not recorded, but no much larger clone differs from it by a single base. This record belongs to a study of blood T cell repertoires in COVID-19 (dated by TCRdb to the early 2020s). Regarding the research as a whole: Samples from collaborators originated in the United States, Italy and Spain and spanned both the acute and convalescent phases of COVID-19. HLA class I and class II types, where available, came from metadata supplied by the sample provider rather than from assay-based typing. The samples were drawn from two sources: the first 160 participants of the ongoing ImmuneRACE study, and 1,254 subjects contributed by 6 global collaborators. Deeply sampled blood TCRbeta repertoires from subjects exposed to, actively infected with, or recovered from COVID-19 were included in the dataset. The material from the prospective study consisted of cDNA or gDNA derived from T cells, B-cell-depleted T cells, or PBMCs. The repertoires were released in a freely available public database meant as a resource for research on the immune response to SARS-CoV-2. Sample metadata almost always included a de-identified subject ID, COVID-19 status, age in years and sex. General findings and caveats noted by the study authors: The quantity of clinical and demographic metadata differed by source and by participant and was supplied without curation.

TCRbeta CDR3 regions were amplified from genomic DNA using the immunoSEQ Assay, a bias-controlled multiplex PCR. As for how the authors treated the data: Nucleated cell counts per sample were estimated from amplification of reference gene primers within the assay. To quantify the absolute abundance of each unique TCRbeta CDR3 rearrangement, sequence reads were collapsed and filtered. For each sample, productive Simpson clonality was calculated as the square root of Simpson's diversity index across productive rearrangements. TCRdb obtained this table from immuneACCESS and retained in-frame rearrangements with V and J assigned. These tables miss some clones; where compared with another copy, unresolved V genes account for less than half of the shortfall, and the remainder is unexplained. V, J and clone size were drawn from that table, and D and trimming were deduced from the DNA. The sample table shows roughly 56,000 clones, and roughly 87% are seen once. Clones ranked in the top ten supply about 10% of the sample.

Whole blood was collected in K2EDTA tubes by collaborating institutions according to the institutions' own protocols. Collaborator samples were shipped for TCRbeta analysis as frozen whole blood, isolated PBMCs, or DNA extracted from either sample type. Inclusive of the bounding cysteine and phenylalanine, the CDR3 is 15 residues long. Of the read, only the CDR3 DNA is kept; its 45 bases are in frame from base 1. V and J are trimmed by 1 base and 4 bases, and the gene matches miss 4 bases of the junction. CDR1 and CDR2 are read off the germline V gene as MGHRA and YSYEKL. This chain is built from TRBV4-1 and TRBJ1-5, and 7 junctional nucleotides match TRBD1. Sequenced material: peripheral blood. The origin of this receptor is a human donor in a cohort sampled during active COVID-19. The CDR3 loop reads CASSQGARGNQPQHF. Here is the DNA: TGCGCCAGCAGCCAAGGGGCCAGGGGGAATCAGCCCCAGCATTTT.